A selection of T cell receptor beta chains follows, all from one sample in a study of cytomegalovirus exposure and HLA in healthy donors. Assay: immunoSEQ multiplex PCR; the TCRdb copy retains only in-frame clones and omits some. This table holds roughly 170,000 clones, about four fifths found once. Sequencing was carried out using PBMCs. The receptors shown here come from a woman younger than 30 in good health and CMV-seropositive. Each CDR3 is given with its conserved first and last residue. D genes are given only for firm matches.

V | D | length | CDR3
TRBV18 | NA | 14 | CASSPSVPPHTQYF
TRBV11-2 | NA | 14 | CASSLLRGAATQYF
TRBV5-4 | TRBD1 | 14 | CASSSGTGRYEQYF
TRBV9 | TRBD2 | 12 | CASSLGGKTQYF
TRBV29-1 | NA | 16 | CSVEKGLRGAKNIQYF
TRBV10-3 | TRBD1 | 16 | CAISESVGQGDTEAFF
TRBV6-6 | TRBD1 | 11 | CASVKGAEQFF
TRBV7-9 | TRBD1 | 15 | CASSLMTGTYNEQFF
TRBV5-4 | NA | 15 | CASSEESQVTDTQYF
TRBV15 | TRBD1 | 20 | CATSRDNRGRGLPHTGELFF
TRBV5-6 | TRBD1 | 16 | CASSSTGVIWTGELFF
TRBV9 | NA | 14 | CASSPGDSTGELFF
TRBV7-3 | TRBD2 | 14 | CASSLAGGNNEQFF
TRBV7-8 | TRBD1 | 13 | CASSPKGGFRVFF
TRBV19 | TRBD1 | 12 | CSKGARDTEAFF
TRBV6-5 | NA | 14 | CASRQGIGNQPQHF
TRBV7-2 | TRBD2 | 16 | CASSLVVAGHTDTQYF
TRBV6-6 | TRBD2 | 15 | CASIVGGSSYNEQFF
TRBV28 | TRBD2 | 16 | CASRPIGGGSSYEQYF
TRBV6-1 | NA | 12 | CASSGLWGELFF
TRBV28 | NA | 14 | CASSFVRGIDEQYF
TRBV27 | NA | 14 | CASSLNGGTDTQYF
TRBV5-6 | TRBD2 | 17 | CASSFGTSGGRADTQYF
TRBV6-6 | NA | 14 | CASSYEGWTGELFF
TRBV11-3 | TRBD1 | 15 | CASSSGQGAFNEQFF
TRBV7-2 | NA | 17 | CASSLGGGRPLYNEQFF
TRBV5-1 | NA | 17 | CASSLDYRPPMNTEAFF
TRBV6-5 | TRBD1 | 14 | CASRDRTGVYEQFF
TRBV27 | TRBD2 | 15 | CASRAGGSSLYEQYF
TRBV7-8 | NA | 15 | CASSIYSGFSYEQYF
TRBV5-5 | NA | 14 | CASSLDGVNQPQHF
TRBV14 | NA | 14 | CASSARAFVSEQYF
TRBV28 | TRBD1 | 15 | CASSSPGQGSGEQYF
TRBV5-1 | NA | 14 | CASSLSGAKETQYF
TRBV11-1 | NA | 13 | CASSPGKRDGYTF
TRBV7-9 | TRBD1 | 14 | CASSQGTGESGYTF
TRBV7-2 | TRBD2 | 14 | CASKWRGDYNEQFF
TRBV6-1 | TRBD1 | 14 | CASHLNRGLDEQYF
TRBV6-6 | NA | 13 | CASSYRGTGELFF
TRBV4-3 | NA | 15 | CASSQARGGYYEQYF
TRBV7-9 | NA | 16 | CASSLSSRVPPSPLHF
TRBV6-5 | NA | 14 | CASSYDLALGEQYF
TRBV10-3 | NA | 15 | CAISVVGSGGNTIYF
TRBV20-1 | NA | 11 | CSGRGGQPQHF
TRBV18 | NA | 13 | CASSPSGDYGYTF
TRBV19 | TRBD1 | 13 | CASNGQGGAPQHF
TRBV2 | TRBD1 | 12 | CASRQGPEKLFF
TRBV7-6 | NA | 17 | CASSKAGTVSSYNEQFF
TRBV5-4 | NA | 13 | CASSLWTEYGYTF
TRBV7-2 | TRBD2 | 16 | CASSPSTSASFATQYF
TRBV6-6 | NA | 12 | CASSPQNTEAFF
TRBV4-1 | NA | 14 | CASSQGSLGYGYTF
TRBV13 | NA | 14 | CASSLGWGRNEQFF
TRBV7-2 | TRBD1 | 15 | CASSLDRGIGQPQHF
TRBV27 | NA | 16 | CASSLSGGLYNSPLHF
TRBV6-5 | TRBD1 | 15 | CASLGQGQVNYGYTF
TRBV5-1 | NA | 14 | CASSLQSQNEKLFF
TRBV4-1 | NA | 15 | CASSQATTYQETQYF
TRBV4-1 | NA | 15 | CASSQVKVAIETQYF